This T cell receptor (beta chain) appears in the sequencing data of a study of cytomegalovirus exposure and HLA in healthy donors. Study as a whole: Genotyping showed roughly 86% of 398 donors falling in the Caucasian-associated ancestry cluster. Study-wide results and caveats: As a later analysis revealed, most CMV-associated TCR beta chains appeared HLA-restricted. A prior analysis recorded that most TCR beta V segments were productive about 87% or about 30% of the time. Researchers catalogued about 150 TCR beta chains as cytomegalovirus-associated.

About this clone itself: Its antigen is undetermined.

Vbeta (60) and Jbeta (13) primers were used in the PCR. This table comes from immunoSEQ multiplex PCR, and its TCRdb copy is limited to in-frame clones, with some not included. Of some 80,000 clones in the sample, around 9.1% were seen once. The CDR3 is 19 residues long. Germline trimming cut 6 bases from V and 1 base from J; bases unmatched to any gene: 18. Germline assignment: CDR1 MNHEY and CDR2 SMNVEV (reference sequence). This chain uses TRBV27 with TRBJ2-3; 8 bases line up with TRBD1. This TCR was recovered from a man between 60 and 75 years old in good health and CMV-seropositive. Sequenced material: PBMCs. CDR3 sequence (DNA): TGTGCCAGCAGCAGTCAGAGCCTAAGCACGACAGGGGGCACAGATACGCAGTATTTT. Amino acid sequence: CASSSQSLSTTGGTDTQYF.